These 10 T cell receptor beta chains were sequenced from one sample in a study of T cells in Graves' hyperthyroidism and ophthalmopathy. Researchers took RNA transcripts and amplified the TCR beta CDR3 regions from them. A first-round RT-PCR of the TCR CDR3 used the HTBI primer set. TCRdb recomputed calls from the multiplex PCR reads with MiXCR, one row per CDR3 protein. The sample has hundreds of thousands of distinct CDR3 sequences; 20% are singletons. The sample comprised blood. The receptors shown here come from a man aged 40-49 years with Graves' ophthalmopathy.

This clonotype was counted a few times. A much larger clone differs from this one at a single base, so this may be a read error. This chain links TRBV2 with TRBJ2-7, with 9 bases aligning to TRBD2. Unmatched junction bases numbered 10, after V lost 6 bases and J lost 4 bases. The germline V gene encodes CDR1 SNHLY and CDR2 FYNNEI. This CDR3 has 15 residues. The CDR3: CASRPGTSRSYEQYF. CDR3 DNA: TGTGCCAGCAGACCTGGGACTAGCAGGAGTTACGAGCAGTACTTC.

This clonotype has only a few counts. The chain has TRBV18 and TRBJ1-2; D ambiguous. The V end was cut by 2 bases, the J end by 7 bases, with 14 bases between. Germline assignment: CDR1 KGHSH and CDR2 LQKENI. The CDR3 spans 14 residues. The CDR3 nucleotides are TGTGCCAGCTCACCAAAAGGGTTCCCGAGTGGCTACACCTTC. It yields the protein CASSPKGFPSGYTF.

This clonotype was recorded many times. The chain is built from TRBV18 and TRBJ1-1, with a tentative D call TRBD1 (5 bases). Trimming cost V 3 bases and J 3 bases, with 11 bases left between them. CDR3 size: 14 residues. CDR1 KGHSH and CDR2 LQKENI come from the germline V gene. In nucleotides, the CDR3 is TGTGCCAGCTCACCGCAGGGAGGAGACACTGAAGCTTTCTTT. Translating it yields CASSPQGGDTEAFF.

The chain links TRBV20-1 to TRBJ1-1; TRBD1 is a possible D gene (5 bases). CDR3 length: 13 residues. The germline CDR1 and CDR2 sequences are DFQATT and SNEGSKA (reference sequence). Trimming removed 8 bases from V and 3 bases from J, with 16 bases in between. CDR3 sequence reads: CSPHQGEYTEAFF. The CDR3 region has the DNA TGCAGTCCACACCAGGGAGAGTACACTGAAGCTTTCTTT.

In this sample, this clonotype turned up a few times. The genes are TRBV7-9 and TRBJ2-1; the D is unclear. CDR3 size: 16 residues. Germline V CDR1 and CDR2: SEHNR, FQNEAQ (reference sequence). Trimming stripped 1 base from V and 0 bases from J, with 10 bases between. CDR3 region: CASSLESSLSYNEQFF. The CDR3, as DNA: TGTGCCAGCAGCTTAGAGTCCAGCCTCTCCTACAATGAGCAGTTCTTC.

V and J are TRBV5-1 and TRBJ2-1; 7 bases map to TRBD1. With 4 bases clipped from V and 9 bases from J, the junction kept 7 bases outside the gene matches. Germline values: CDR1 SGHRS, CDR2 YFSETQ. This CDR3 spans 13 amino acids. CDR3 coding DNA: TGCGCCAGCAGCCCAGACAGGGAAGGTGAGCAGTTCTTC. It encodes CASSPDREGEQFF.

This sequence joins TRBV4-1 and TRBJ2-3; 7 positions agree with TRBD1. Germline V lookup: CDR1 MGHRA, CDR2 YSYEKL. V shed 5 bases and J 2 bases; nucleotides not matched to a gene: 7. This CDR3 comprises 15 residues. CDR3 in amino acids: CASSERQGPTDTQYF. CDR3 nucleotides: TGCGCCAGCAGCGAAAGACAGGGACCCACAGATACGCAGTATTTT.

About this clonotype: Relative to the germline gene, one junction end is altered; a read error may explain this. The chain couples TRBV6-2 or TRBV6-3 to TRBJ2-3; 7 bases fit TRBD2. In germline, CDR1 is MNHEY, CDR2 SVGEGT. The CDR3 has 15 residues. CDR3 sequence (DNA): TGTGCCGGCAGTTACCGTAGCGGGAGCACAGATACGCAGTATTTT. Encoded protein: CAGSYRSGSTDTQYF.

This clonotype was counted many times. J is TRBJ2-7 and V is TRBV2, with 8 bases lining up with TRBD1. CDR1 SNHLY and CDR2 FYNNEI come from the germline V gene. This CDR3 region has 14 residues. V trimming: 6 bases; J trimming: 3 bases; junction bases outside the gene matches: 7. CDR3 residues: CASRQGQVNYEQYF. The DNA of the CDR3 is TGTGCCAGCAGGCAGGGACAGGTTAACTACGAGCAGTACTTC.

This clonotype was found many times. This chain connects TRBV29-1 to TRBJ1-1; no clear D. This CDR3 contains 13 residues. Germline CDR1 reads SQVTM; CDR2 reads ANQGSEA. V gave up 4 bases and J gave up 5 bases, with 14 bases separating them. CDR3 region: CSVGYGLRTEAFF. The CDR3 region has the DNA TGCAGCGTTGGGTACGGTTTACGAACTGAAGCTTTCTTT.